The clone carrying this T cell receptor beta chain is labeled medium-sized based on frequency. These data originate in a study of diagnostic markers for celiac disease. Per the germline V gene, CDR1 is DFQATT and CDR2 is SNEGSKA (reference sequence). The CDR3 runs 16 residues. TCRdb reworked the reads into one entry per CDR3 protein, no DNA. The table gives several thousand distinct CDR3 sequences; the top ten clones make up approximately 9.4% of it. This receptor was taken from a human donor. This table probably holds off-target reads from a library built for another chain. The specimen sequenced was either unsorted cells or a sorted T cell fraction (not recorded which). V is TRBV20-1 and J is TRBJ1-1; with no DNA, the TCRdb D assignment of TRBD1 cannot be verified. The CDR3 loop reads CSARFARGRINTEAFF.